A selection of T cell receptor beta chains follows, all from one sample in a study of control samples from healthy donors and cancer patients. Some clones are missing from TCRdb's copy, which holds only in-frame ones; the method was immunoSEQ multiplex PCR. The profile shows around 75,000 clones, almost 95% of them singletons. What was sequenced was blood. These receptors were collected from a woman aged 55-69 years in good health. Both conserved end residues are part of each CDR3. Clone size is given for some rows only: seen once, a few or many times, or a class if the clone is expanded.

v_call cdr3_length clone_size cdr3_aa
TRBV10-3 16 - CAISDTRDRGYNEQFF
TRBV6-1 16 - CASSEGSGSSYNEQFF
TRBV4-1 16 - CASSQEEGAGGSPLHF
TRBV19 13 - CASSIWGTQPQHF
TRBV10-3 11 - CATISGNTIYF
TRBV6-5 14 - CASSTSRAGTEAFF
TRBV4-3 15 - CASSQVSAGRTEAFF
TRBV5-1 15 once CASSFGRVTGNTIYF
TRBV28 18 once CASTPQGLGGAGANVLTF
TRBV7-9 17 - CASSLTSGSNRPGELFF
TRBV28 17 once CASRSPAASGAGEKLFF
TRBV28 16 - CASSGGGTNTGNTIYF
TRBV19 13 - CASSSQPHQPQHF
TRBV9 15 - CASSGGTSGGNEQFF
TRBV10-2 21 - CASSESSVKRTATYLSYGYTF
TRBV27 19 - CASSQSTGLAGGLYNEQFF
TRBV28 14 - CASSFSPGGRKAFF
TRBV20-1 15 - CSASDGAASNQPQHF
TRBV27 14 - CASSLFPATYEQYF
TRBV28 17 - CASSTGTGGALGDGYTF
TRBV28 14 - CASSSHGSADTQYF
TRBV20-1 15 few CSASLGYSGANVLTF
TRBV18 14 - CASSPRDRSYGYTF
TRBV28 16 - CASSLIEPSSYNEQFF
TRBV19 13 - CASSMTGYTEAFF
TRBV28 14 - CASSFRASGYEQYF
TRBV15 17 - CATSRVGASGLYNEQFF
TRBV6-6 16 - CASSRNAETANSPLHF
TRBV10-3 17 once CAISESTGLNRGEKLFF
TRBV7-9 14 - CASSSGQGLNEAFF
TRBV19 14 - CATSDQGLGYGYTF
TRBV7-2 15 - CASSFSGTSTHEQFF
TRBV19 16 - CASSPPGTRITGELFF
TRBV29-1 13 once CSVGGAGANVLTF
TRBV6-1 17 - CASSESRTGKPNYGYTF
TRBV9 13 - CASSVDGIGELFF
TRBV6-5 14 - CASSLAGATDTQYF